A single sample is the source of the 5 T cell receptor beta chains below, sequenced in a study of blood T cell repertoires in COVID-19. The data were produced by immunoSEQ multiplex PCR, yet TCRdb's version contains in-frame clones alone and is incomplete. This sample carries roughly 160,000 clones, about 80% of them seen once, and the ten largest clones take approximately 10%. The sequencing input was peripheral blood. Every receptor here comes from a man aged 65-85 years with active or convalescent COVID-19.

The chain links TRBV6-5 to TRBJ1-5; a possible D gene is TRBD1 (6 bases). Trimming shortened V by 3 bases and J by 7 bases, and 13 bases separated the two germline ends. The CDR3 extends over 14 amino acids. CDR1 is MNHEY, CDR2 SVGAGI, per germline. The CDR3 loop reads CASSYSGVWQPQHF. The CDR3 DNA sequence: TGTGCCAGCAGTTATTCAGGGGTTTGGCAGCCCCAGCATTTT.

This clone was detected only a few times. The chain's CDR3 is CASSPGGAYEQYF. The CDR3 DNA reads as TGCGCCAGCTCTCCGGGGGGCGCCTACGAGCAGTACTTC. V and J are TRBV5-1 and TRBJ2-7, with D possibly matching TRBD2 (7 bases). Trimming took 7 bases from V and 2 from J, leaving 13 bases between them. CDR3 length: 13 amino acids. Germline loops: CDR1 SGHRS, CDR2 YFSETQ.

This clone is a singleton in its sample. The chain has TRBV18 and TRBJ2-7; 11 nucleotides match TRBD1. V trimming: 3 bases; J trimming: 6 bases; junction bases outside the gene matches: 13. The CDR3 length is 17 residues. Germline CDR1 and CDR2: KGHSH and LQKENI. The CDR3 nucleotides read TGTGCCAGCTCACCTCCCGGACAGGGGGCAACCTGGGGCGAGCAGTACTTC. It specifies CASSPPGQGATWGEQYF.

The V gene is TRBV27, the J gene TRBJ2-1; tentatively, D is TRBD2 (5 bases). The germline V gene has CDR1 MNHEY and CDR2 SMNVEV (reference sequence). This CDR3 contains 18 residues. With 2 bases removed from V and 0 bases from J, the gap between germline ends came to 17 bases. The CDR3 DNA reads as TGTGCCAGCAGTTTAGGACTCCGTAGTAGTGACTCCTACAATGAGCAGTTCTTC. This encodes CASSLGLRSSDSYNEQFF.

The genes are TRBV11-2 and TRBJ1-2, with D perhaps matching TRBD1 (5 bases). The CDR3 has 17 amino acids. V was pared by 2 bases and J by 4 bases, with 20 bases between. Per the germline V gene, CDR1 is SGHAT and CDR2 is FQNNGV. In DNA, the CDR3 is TGTGCCAGCAGCTTACTACCGTCCGCCTGGGGGGTCTATGGCTACACCTTC. Translation: CASSLLPSAWGVYGYTF.